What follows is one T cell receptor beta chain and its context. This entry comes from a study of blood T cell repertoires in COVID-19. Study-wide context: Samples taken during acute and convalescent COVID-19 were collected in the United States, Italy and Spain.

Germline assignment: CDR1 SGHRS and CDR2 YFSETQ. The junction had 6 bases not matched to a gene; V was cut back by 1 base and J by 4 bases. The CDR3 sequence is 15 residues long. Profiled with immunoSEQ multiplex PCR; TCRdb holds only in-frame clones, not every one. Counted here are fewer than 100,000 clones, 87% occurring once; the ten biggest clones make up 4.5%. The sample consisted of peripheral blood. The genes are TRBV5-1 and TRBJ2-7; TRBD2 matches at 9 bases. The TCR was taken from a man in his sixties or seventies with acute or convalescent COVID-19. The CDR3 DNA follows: TGCGCCAGCAGCTTGAGCGGGGGGTCTCCATACGAGCAGTACTTC. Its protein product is CASSLSGGSPYEQYF.